This T cell receptor (beta chain) came from a study of blood T cell repertoires in COVID-19. Study summary: COVID-19 samples from acute and convalescent phases originated in the United States, Italy and Spain.

Looked up from germline, CDR1 is WSHSY and CDR2 is SAAADI. This CDR3 region has 15 residues. Trimming took 0 bases from V and 7 from J, leaving 13 bases between them. Clones were read by immunoSEQ multiplex PCR, and TCRdb kept only the in-frame ones, dropping some. The table has roughly 260,000 clones, roughly 86% seen once. This clonotype was obtained from a man between 40 and 49 years old who had recovered from COVID-19. The sample was peripheral blood. The V gene is TRBV10-2, the J gene TRBJ2-1; perhaps TRBD2 as D (6 bases). CDR3 in DNA: TGCGCCAGCAGTGAGTCCGTGGGACTTTTAAATGAGCAGTTCTTC. Protein sequence: CASSESVGLLNEQFF.